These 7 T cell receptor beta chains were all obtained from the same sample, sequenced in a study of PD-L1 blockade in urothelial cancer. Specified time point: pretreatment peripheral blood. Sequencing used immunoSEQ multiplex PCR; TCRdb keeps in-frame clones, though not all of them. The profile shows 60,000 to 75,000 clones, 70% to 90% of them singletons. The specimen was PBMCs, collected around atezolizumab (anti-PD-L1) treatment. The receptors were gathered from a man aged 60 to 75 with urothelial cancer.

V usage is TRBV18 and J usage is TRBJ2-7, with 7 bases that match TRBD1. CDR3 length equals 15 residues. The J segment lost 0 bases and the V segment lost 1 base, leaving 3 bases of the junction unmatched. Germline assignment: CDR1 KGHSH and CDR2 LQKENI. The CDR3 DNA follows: TGTGCCAGCTCACCACAGACAGGGCCCTCCTACGAGCAGTACTTC. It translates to CASSPQTGPSYEQYF.

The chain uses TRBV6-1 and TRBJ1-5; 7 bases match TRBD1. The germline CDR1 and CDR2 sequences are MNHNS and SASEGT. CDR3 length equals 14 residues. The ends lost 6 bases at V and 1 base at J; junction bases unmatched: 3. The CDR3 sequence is CASRLGQSNQPQHF. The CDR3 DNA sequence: TGTGCCAGCAGGTTGGGACAGAGCAATCAGCCCCAGCATTTT.

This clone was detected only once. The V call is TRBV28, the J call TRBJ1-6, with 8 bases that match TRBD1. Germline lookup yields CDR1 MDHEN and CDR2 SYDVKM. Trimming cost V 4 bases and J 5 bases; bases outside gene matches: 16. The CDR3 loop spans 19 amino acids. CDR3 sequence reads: CASSSQYSYGQGDNSPLHF. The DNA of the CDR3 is TGTGCCAGCAGTTCACAGTATAGCTACGGACAGGGAGATAATTCACCCCTCCACTTT.

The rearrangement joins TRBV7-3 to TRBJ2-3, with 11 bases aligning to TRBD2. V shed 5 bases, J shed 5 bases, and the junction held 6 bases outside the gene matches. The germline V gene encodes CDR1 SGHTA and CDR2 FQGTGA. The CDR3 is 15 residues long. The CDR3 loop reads CASSLSGGAGDTQYF. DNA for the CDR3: TGTGCCAGCAGCCTTAGCGGGGGGGCGGGAGATACGCAGTATTTT.

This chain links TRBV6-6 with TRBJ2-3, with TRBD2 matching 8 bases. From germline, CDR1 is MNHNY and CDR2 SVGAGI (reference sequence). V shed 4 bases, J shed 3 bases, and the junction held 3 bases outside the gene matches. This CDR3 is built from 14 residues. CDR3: CASSLRLATDTQYF. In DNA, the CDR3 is TGTGCCAGCAGTTTGAGACTAGCGACAGATACGCAGTATTTT.

This chain's CDR3 is CASSPSPPSGGTYEQYF. In DNA form, the CDR3 reads TGTGCCAGCTCACCATCGCCCCCCAGCGGGGGGACCTACGAGCAGTACTTC. The chain couples TRBV18 to TRBJ2-7; TRBD2 agrees at 9 bases. There are 17 residues in the CDR3. CDR1 KGHSH and CDR2 LQKENI come from the germline V gene. V lost 2 bases and J lost 2; bases outside the gene matches: 10.

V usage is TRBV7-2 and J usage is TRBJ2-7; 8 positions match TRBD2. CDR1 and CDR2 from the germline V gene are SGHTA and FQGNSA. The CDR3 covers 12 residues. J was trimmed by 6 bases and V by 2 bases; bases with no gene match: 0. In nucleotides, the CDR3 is TGTGCCAGCAGCTTACTAGCGGGCGAGCAGTACTTC. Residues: CASSLLAGEQYF.